The next 4 T cell receptor beta chains were all read from a single sample in a study of Ad26.COV2.S vaccination and SARS-CoV-2 variants. Sequenced by immunoSEQ multiplex PCR; TCRdb stores in-frame clones only, minus some. Of around 400,000 clones listed, about four fifths are singletons. Treatment reported: about 20 received Ad26.COV2.S at low or high dose, single or two shots; roughly five received placebo; per-sample allocation not given. Vaccine and placebo recipients were sampled on day 63 after the first injection. The sequences come from peripheral blood, collected in a trial of Ad26.COV2.S vaccine versus placebo. The receptors shown here come from a person between 18 and 60 years old who received the Ad26.COV2.S COVID-19 vaccine or a placebo.

The genes are TRBV19 and TRBJ1-3, with a possible D match to TRBD1 (6 bases). Trimming removed 2 bases at V and 8 bases at J, with 16 bases between. CDR3 length equals 15 residues. Germline CDR1 is LNHDA and CDR2 is SQIVND (reference sequence). The CDR3, as DNA: TGTGCCAGTAGTATAAGAGGGCGGGGGCGAGACACCATATATTTT. It yields the protein CASSIRGRGRDTIYF.

V is TRBV5-3 and J is TRBJ1-1; D possibly corresponds to TRBD1 (6 bases). TRBV5-3 is treated as an ORF (open reading frame) with a function not yet certain. The CDR3 runs 14 residues. Between the trimmed V and J ends, which lost 4 bases and 5 bases, there was a span of 15 bases. The CDR3 loop reads CARSPRGQGTEAFF. The CDR3 DNA sequence: TGTGCCAGAAGCCCGCGGGGGCAGGGGACTGAAGCTTTCTTT.

The rearrangement joins TRBV27 to TRBJ1-2, with D possibly TRBD1 on 5 matching bases. The V end lost 0 bases, the J end lost 6 bases, and 5 bases lay between the germline ends. This CDR3 region has 12 residues. The germline gives CDR1 MNHEY, CDR2 SMNVEV (reference sequence). The CDR3: CASSLSGDGYTF. CDR3 DNA: TGTGCCAGCAGTTTATCGGGGGATGGCTACACCTTC.

The chain combines TRBV13 with TRBJ2-7; possibly TRBD1 for D (6 bases). Germline assignment: CDR1 PRHDT and CDR2 FYEKMQ (reference sequence). The V end was cut by 3 bases, the J end by 1 base, with 10 bases between. The CDR3 spans 14 residues. The CDR3 DNA follows: TGTGCCAGCAGCTTTCAGGGGATATCCTACGAGCAGTACTTC. Amino acids: CASSFQGISYEQYF.